This T cell receptor beta chain was observed in a study of blood T cell repertoires in COVID-19. As for the study in general: Spain, Italy and the United States supplied samples that represented acute and convalescent COVID-19. From T cells, B-cell-depleted T cells, or PBMCs came the material, which was cDNA or gDNA.

This clone is termed medium-sized (0.01 to 0.1%). The trim removed 5 bases at V and 4 bases at J, leaving 8 bases unmatched. The V gene's germline CDR1 is SEHNR and CDR2 FQNEAQ (reference sequence). This CDR3 has 15 residues. Study processing details: Reference gene primer amplification in the assay estimated nucleated cell counts. This table comes from immunoSEQ multiplex PCR, and its TCRdb copy is limited to in-frame clones, with some not included. The V and J calls and clone size come from that table; D and trimming were worked out from the DNA. Here the sample spans some 96,000 clones, about 90% being singletons.

What was sequenced was peripheral blood. The sequence was collected from a man younger than 40 in a cohort sampled during active COVID-19. This rearrangement joins TRBV7-9 to TRBJ1-3, with 7 bases fitting TRBD1. Here the CDR3 reads CASSPRGSYGNTIYF. The DNA for the CDR3 is TGTGCCAGCAGCCCCAGGGGGTCATACGGAAACACCATATATTTT.